The sequence of this T cell receptor (beta chain) was determined in a study of blood T cells in healthy people across ages (dated by TCRdb to between 2014 and 2016). At the level of the whole study: In model experiments, template switching captured roughly one uniquely barcoded TCR beta cDNA molecule for every two T cells. The study measured age-related changes in TCR beta repertoire diversity using deep sequencing normalized with unique cDNA molecular identifiers. Four age groups were formed from the donors: young (average around 15 years), middle-aged (around 37), aged (approximately 60) and long-lived (about 80). To avoid experimental bias, donors of different ages were distributed randomly across sequencing lanes. For two donors (one aged 18 to 30 and one aged 80 or older), the study analyzed two additional independent replicas of 1 million unique cDNA reads from the same blood draw.

On the study overall, not on this receptor specifically: Since profiling was done on bulk unsorted PBMCs, naive and antigen-experienced compartments could not be conclusively compared. Observed TCR beta diversity per million T cells fell roughly linearly with age, and a significant reduction was already apparent by age about 36. Compared with the aged group, more naive CD4+ T cells, fewer expanded clones and increased TCR diversity were shown by the long-lived group, suggesting age selection. Because the CMV infection status of the donors was unknown, age-related changes in expanded clonotypes may potentially have been confounded. Total diversity estimates from one million sequenced T cells were considered lower bounds and underestimates. A strong correlation was found between observed TCR beta diversity and the percentage of naive T cells measured by flow cytometry.

The donors were under 40 Caucasian individuals from Russia, aged roughly 6 to 90 years, who were systemically healthy. Each donor gave 8 to 10 milliliters of peripheral blood, collected into EDTA-treated Vacutainer tubes. PBMCs were isolated by Ficoll-Paque density-gradient centrifugation, with at least 6 million obtained per sample. Total RNA, at least 6 micrograms per sample, was extracted from PBMCs with Trizol reagent. The percentages of naive CD45RAhigh/CD27high T cells were determined by flow cytometry on a PBMC aliquot from every donor. CDR1 and CDR2 are drawn from the germline V gene: SGDLS, YYNGEE. Between the V and J ends, shortened by 0 bases and 2 bases respectively, the junction contains 14 bases. The CDR3 sequence holds 16 residues, the cysteine and phenylalanine included. This entry keeps only the CDR3 DNA: 48 bases, framed from base 1. Library creation used 5' RACE. Sequencing was performed on an Illumina HiSeq 2500. A second PCR of about 6 to 11 cycles was performed with a sample-barcoded 5' primer and a J-beta primer mix. Each TCR beta cDNA molecule received a unique molecular identifier from a template-switch 5' adaptor carrying 12 random nucleotides. At least 3 million CDR3-containing paired-end reads were obtained from each sample. All of the RNA was converted into first-strand cDNA using the Mint cDNA synthesis kit, with a TRBC-specific oligonucleotide serving as the primer. Following uracil-DNA glycosylase treatment, a first 18-cycle PCR with universal primers M1SS and BC2_uni_R was performed on all cDNA. The authors' pipeline ran thus. Each sample was normalized by randomly selecting 1 million high-quality reads, each carrying a distinct molecular identifier. Reads sharing molecular identifiers were discarded rather than binned into consensus sequences. MiTCR, set to a Q25 quality threshold and the strictest error-elimination algorithm, was used for CDR3 identification, clonotype clustering and error correction. Lower-bound total TCR beta diversity was estimated with a nonparametric unseen species model using Euler transformation. The public reads were reanalyzed by TCRdb: fastp trimming at Q25, MiXCR alignment, in-frame beta chains only. Each entry merges the rows of one CDR3 protein and shows their most common DNA and genes. The V and J calls were not made by the authors but by TCRdb's processing. The sample table shows about 1.5 million distinct CDR3 sequences, and under 55% are seen once. The ten top clones hold just over 4% of the sample.

Remarks on this clonotype: Its antigen target is currently unknown. No much larger clonotype is one base removed from it; base qualities were not supplied.

The chain links TRBV9 with TRBJ2-5; the D segment could be TRBD1, given 6 matching bases. Sequenced: blood. This sequence originates from a woman aged 18 to 35 in good health. The sequenced DNA is TGTGCCAGCAGCGTAGAACCAAGACAGGCGCAAGAGACCCAGTACTTC. It translates as CASSVEPRQAQETQYF. The full variable domain, completed from the reference TRBV9 and TRBJ2-5 proteins outside the CDR3, reads DSGVTQTPKHLITATGQRVTLRCSPRSGDLSVYWYQQSLDQGLQFLIQYYNGEERAKGNILERFSAQQFPDLHSELNLSSLELGDSALYFCASSVEPRQAQETQYFGPGTRLLVL.